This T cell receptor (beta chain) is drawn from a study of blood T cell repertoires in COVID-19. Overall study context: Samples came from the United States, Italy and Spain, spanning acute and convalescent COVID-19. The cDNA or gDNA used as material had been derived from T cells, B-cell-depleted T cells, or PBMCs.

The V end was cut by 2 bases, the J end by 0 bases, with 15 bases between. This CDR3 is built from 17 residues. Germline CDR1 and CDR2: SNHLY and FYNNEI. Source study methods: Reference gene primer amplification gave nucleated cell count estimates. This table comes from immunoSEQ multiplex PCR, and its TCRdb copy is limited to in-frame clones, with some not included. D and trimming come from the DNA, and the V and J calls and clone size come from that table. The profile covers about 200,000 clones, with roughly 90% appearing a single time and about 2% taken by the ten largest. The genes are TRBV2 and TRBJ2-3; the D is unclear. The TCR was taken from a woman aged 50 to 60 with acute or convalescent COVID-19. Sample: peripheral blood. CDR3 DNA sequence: TGTGCCAGCAGTGAAACTAACATCCCTTGGAGCACAGATACGCAGTATTTT. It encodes CASSETNIPWSTDTQYF.